Each of the 21 T cell receptor beta chains below was sequenced from the same sample in a study of beta chain features in type 1 diabetes. Findings of the study overall: Type 1 diabetes patients had TCRB CDR3s that were shorter (moderately but significantly so) in all four CD4+ subsets.

Which antigens these TCRs recognize remains unknown. Expressed TCRB transcripts were sequenced because the entire RNA isolate underwent reverse transcription. Profiled with immunoSEQ multiplex PCR; TCRdb holds only in-frame clones, not every one. The sample contains over 150,000 clones, about 9% of which appear only once. Material for sequencing was central memory CD4+ T cells from blood. The receptors originated from a woman younger than 35 with type 1 diabetes.

This clone occurred a few times. The V gene is TRBV30, the J gene TRBJ1-5; maybe TRBD1 (6 bases). This CDR3 has 13 residues. V lost 5 bases and J lost 5, with 13 bases in between. CDR1 is GTSNPN, CDR2 SVGIG, per germline (reference sequence). CDR3 region: CAWGYRADQPQHF. CDR3 coding DNA: TGTGCCTGGGGTTACAGGGCGGATCAGCCCCAGCATTTT. Together with reference TRBV30 and TRBJ1-5, the CDR3 gives the full variable domain: SQTIHQWPATLVQPVGSPLSLECTVEGTSNPNLYWYRQAAGRGLQLLFYSVGIGQISSEVPQNLSASRPQDRQFILSSKKLLLSDSGFYLCAWGYRADQPQHFGDGTRLSIL.

In its sample, this clone was seen a few times. V is TRBV4-2 and J is TRBJ2-3; weak D call: TRBD2 (5 bases). Trimming removed 0 bases from V and 1 base from J, with 8 bases in between. Germline V CDR1 and CDR2: LGHNA, YNFKEQ. CDR3 length: 15 amino acids. CDR3 DNA sequence: TGTGCCAGCAGCCAAGAGAGGCGGGGCACAGATACGCAGTATTTT. Encoded protein: CASSQERRGTDTQYF.

This clone has more than one count but fewer than ten. V and J are TRBV29-1 and TRBJ2-6; 10 bases map to TRBD1. J was trimmed by 4 bases and V by 6 bases; bases with no gene match: 9. The CDR3 is made up of 16 amino acids. Germline CDR1 reads SQVTM; CDR2 reads ANQGSEA. Here the CDR3 DNA reads TGCAGCGTCGGGACAGGGGTTGGGGCGGGGGCCAACGTCCTGACTTTC. Amino acids: CSVGTGVGAGANVLTF.

The chain recombines TRBV7-3 with TRBJ2-1, with D unclear. Germline V gives CDR1 SGHTA, CDR2 FQGTGA. The V gene lost 1 base and the J gene lost 10 bases, with 11 bases spanning the gap. The CDR3 contains 13 residues. The CDR3 protein is CASSLSPITEQFF. CDR3 nucleotides: TGTGCCAGCAGCTTAAGTCCTATTACCGAGCAGTTCTTC.

This clone was recorded a few times. This chain connects TRBV29-1 to TRBJ2-2; a weak D match, TRBD1 (5 bases). This CDR3 comprises 11 residues. V lost 7 bases and J lost 5, with 8 bases in between. The V gene's germline CDR1 is SQVTM and CDR2 ANQGSEA. CDR3 protein: CSGRATGELFF. Here the CDR3 DNA reads TGCAGCGGCAGGGCGACCGGGGAGCTGTTTTTT.

A few counts support this clone. V is TRBV19 and J is TRBJ1-4; no definite D call. V was shortened by 5 bases and J by 8 bases, with 12 bases between the two germline ends. CDR1 is LNHDA, CDR2 SQIVND, per germline (reference sequence). The CDR3 length is 13 residues. CDR3 protein: CASSPYLREKLFF. The CDR3 DNA follows: TGTGCCAGTAGTCCTTATCTCCGGGAAAAACTGTTTTTT.

This clone turned up a few times. CDR3 protein: CASSQMDLRGGSGYTF. The CDR3 nucleotides read TGTGCCAGCAGCCAAATGGACCTGCGGGGAGGTAGTGGCTACACCTTC. The chain employs TRBV7-9 and TRBJ1-2, with D uncertain. The germline V and J ends were trimmed by 5 bases and 7 bases, with 23 bases remaining between them. CDR3 length equals 16 residues. Germline loops: CDR1 SEHNR, CDR2 FQNEAQ (reference sequence).

This clone turned up a few times. This sequence joins TRBV7-2 and TRBJ2-7; D is unresolved. Germline-derived CDR1 and CDR2 are SGHTA and FQGNSA. The CDR3 runs 13 residues. Between the trimmed V and J ends, which lost 0 bases and 7 bases, there was a span of 10 bases. CDR3 bases: TGTGCCAGCAGCTTAGCTCCCCCCCAAGAGCAGTACTTC. Its protein is CASSLAPPQEQYF. The full variable domain, its missing parts supplied by reference TRBV7-2 and TRBJ2-7, is GAGVSQSPSNKVTEKGKDVELRCDPISGHTALYWYRQSLGQGLEFLIYFQGNSAPDKSGLPSDRFSAERTGGSVSTLTIQRTQQEDSAVYLCASSLAPPQEQYFGPGTRLTVT.

This clone was recorded at least ten times. The CDR3 region has the DNA TGTGCCACCAGCAGAGATAGATATAGCGGGAGCACAGATACGCAGTATTTT. This sequence encodes CATSRDRYSGSTDTQYF. The V gene is TRBV15, the J gene TRBJ2-3; 7 bases are shared with TRBD2. This CDR3 has 17 amino acids. Germline CDR1 and CDR2: LNHNV and YYDKDF (reference sequence). The J segment lost 0 bases and the V segment lost 0 bases, leaving 6 bases of the junction unmatched.

The J gene is TRBJ1-1, the V gene TRBV10-3; 10 bases are shared with TRBD1. V trimming: 6 bases; J trimming: 0 bases; junction bases outside the gene matches: 10. Germline CDR1 reads ENHRY; CDR2 reads SYGVKD. The CDR3 runs to 17 residues. DNA for the CDR3: TGTGCCATCAGCGGGGGACAGGGGACAAATATGAACACTGAAGCTTTCTTT. Protein: CAISGGQGTNMNTEAFF.

This chain uses TRBV2 with TRBJ1-5, with 10 bases fitting TRBD1. This CDR3 contains 15 residues. V lost 6 bases, J lost 6 bases, and 8 bases stayed unmatched. The germline gives CDR1 SNHLY, CDR2 FYNNEI. The CDR3 nucleotides are TGTGCCAGCAGCACCCGGGACAGGGGTACTCAGCCCCAGCATTTT. It yields the protein CASSTRDRGTQPQHF.

CDR3 sequence: CASRGQRLEHGYTF. In DNA, the CDR3 is TGTGCCAGCAGGGGGCAAAGGTTGGAGCATGGCTACACCTTC. The rearrangement joins TRBV11-3 to TRBJ1-2; D perhaps matches TRBD1 (5 bases). Trimming took off 6 bases at V and 6 bases at J, with 17 bases between the two ends. Germline values: CDR1 SGHNT, CDR2 YENEEA. The CDR3 runs 14 residues.

This clone was recorded a few times. The CDR3 protein is CASSVQGNIGELFF. The CDR3 nucleotides are TGTGCCAGCAGCGTACAGGGGAATATCGGGGAGCTGTTTTTT. V usage is TRBV7-2 and J usage is TRBJ2-2, with 7 bases lining up with TRBD1. CDR3 length: 14 amino acids. Germline loops: CDR1 SGHTA, CDR2 FQGNSA. V dropped 5 bases and J dropped 7; count of bases not matched to a gene: 7. Complete variable domain (other parts from reference TRBV7-2 and TRBJ2-2): GAGVSQSPSNKVTEKGKDVELRCDPISGHTALYWYRQSLGQGLEFLIYFQGNSAPDKSGLPSDRFSAERTGGSVSTLTIQRTQQEDSAVYLCASSVQGNIGELFFGEGSRLTVL.

The chain recombines TRBV20-1 with TRBJ2-3; D gene ambiguous. The CDR3 spans 11 residues. The V gene's germline CDR1 is DFQATT and CDR2 SNEGSKA (reference sequence). V was clipped by 3 bases and J by 4 bases, with 5 bases between them. CDR3 amino acids: CSARRPDTQYF. In DNA form, the CDR3 reads TGCAGTGCTAGGCGGCCAGATACGCAGTATTTT.

This clone was observed at least ten times. The V gene is TRBV15, the J gene TRBJ2-3; TRBD1 aligns across 7 bases. Germline assignment: CDR1 LNHNV and CDR2 YYDKDF (reference sequence). The V and J ends lost 3 bases and 6 bases, in that order; junction bases with no gene match: 9. CDR3 length equals 15 residues. CDR3 in amino acids: CATSRLTGSPDTQYF. The CDR3 DNA sequence: TGTGCCACCAGCAGGTTGACAGGGTCTCCGGATACGCAGTATTTT.

The chain links TRBV4-3 to TRBJ1-5; D unclear. This CDR3 has 14 residues. Trimming took 0 bases from V and 9 from J, leaving 12 bases between them. Germline CDR1 and CDR2: LGHNA and YSLEER. Here the CDR3 reads CASSQDPRSRPQHF. In nucleotides, the CDR3 is TGCGCCAGCAGCCAAGATCCGAGATCTCGGCCCCAGCATTTT.

V and J are TRBV6-5 and TRBJ2-7, with TRBD1 as a possible D gene (6 bases). Germline-derived CDR1 and CDR2 are MNHEY and SVGAGI. This CDR3 spans 12 amino acids. The V and J ends lost 8 bases and 8 bases respectively, with 16 bases between them. The CDR3 nucleotides read TGTGCCAGCCTAGAACGGGACATAAAGCAGTACTTC. Its protein is CASLERDIKQYF.

This clone appeared a few times. The rearrangement joins TRBV25-1 to TRBJ2-5; 7 positions agree with TRBD2. This CDR3 is built from 14 residues. V dropped 1 base and J dropped 5; count of bases not matched to a gene: 4. Germline V gene data show CDR1 as MGHDK and CDR2 as SYGVNS. The CDR3: CASSEWGGRETQYF. CDR3 in DNA: TGTGCCAGCAGTGAATGGGGGGGTAGGGAGACCCAGTACTTC.

This clone was observed a handful of times. The gene calls are TRBV7-9 and TRBJ2-5, with D perhaps TRBD2 (5 bases). The CDR3 length is 14 residues. Looked up from germline, CDR1 is SEHNR and CDR2 is FQNEAQ (reference sequence). Trimming shortened V by 6 bases and J by 4 bases, and 15 bases separated the two germline ends. The CDR3 reads CASRSFTGIETQYF. The CDR3 coding sequence is TGTGCCAGCAGGTCTTTTACCGGGATAGAGACCCAGTACTTC.

V and J are TRBV7-9 and TRBJ2-1; 9 nucleotides agree with TRBD2. Germline V gives CDR1 SEHNR, CDR2 FQNEAQ (reference sequence). The CDR3 spans 15 residues. With V trimmed by 6 bases and J by 4 bases, 7 bases remained unmatched. The chain's CDR3 is CASSSTSGAYNEQFF. The CDR3 region has the DNA TGTGCCAGCAGTTCGACTAGCGGAGCGTACAATGAGCAGTTCTTC.

This chain links TRBV7-2 with TRBJ2-5, with TRBD1 matching 8 bases. This CDR3 is 15 amino acids long. V was pared by 4 bases and J by 3 bases, with 7 bases of the junction left unmatched. Germline CDR1 and CDR2: SGHTA and FQGNSA. The CDR3 is CASSSPDRAEETQYF. As DNA, the CDR3 is TGTGCCAGCAGCTCCCCGGACAGGGCTGAAGAGACCCAGTACTTC.